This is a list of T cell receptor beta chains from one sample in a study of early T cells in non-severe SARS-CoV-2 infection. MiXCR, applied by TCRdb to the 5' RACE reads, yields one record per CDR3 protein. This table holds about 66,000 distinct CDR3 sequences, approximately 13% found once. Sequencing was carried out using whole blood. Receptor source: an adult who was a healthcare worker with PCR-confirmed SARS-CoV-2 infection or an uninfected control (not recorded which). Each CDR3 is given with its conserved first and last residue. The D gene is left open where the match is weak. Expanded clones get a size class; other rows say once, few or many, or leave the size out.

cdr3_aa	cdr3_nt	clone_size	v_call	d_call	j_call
CTPRRSGLIYTGELFF	TGCACCCCTCGCAGGTCCGGCTTAATCTACACCGGGGAGCTGTTTTTT	many	TRBV29-1	NA	TRBJ2-2
CASSSPDRNLYGYTF	TGCGCCAGCAGCTCGCCTGACAGAAATCTCTATGGCTACACCTTC	NA	TRBV4-3	NA	TRBJ1-2
CATSAGQGNTEAFF	TGTGCCACCAGTGCGGGACAGGGAAACACTGAAGCTTTCTTT	medium-sized	TRBV24-1	TRBD1	TRBJ1-1
CASSSYSTDTQYF	TGTGCCAGCAGCTCATACAGCACAGATACGCAGTATTTT	NA	TRBV7-9	NA	TRBJ2-3
CASSLNYEQYF	TGTGCCAGCAGTTTAAACTACGAGCAGTACTTC	few	TRBV28	NA	TRBJ2-7
CASSPRTRDEQFF	TGTGCCAGCAGCCCTCGGACCCGCGATGAGCAGTTCTTC	few	TRBV11-2	NA	TRBJ2-1
CASRPERGRSSYNEQFF	TGTGCCAGTAGACCCGAGAGGGGTCGGAGCTCCTACAATGAGCAGTTCTTC	NA	TRBV19	NA	TRBJ2-1
CASSQGTRAYNEQFF	TGTGCCAGCAGCCAAGGGACACGGGCCTACAATGAGCAGTTCTTC	few	TRBV3-1	NA	TRBJ2-1
CASSMGENYGYTF	TGTGCCAGCAGCATGGGGGAGAACTATGGCTACACCTTC	few	TRBV5-6	NA	TRBJ1-2
CASSSSGQSRYEQYF	TGTGCCAGCAGTTCCTCCGGACAGTCGCGGTACGAGCAGTACTTC	many	TRBV28	NA	TRBJ2-7
CSARTSGRNQETQYF	TGCAGTGCCCGTACTAGCGGGAGGAACCAAGAGACCCAGTACTTC	many	TRBV20-1	TRBD2	TRBJ2-5
CASSLESGLAKNIQYF	TGCGCCAGCAGCCTTGAATCCGGGCTGGCCAAAAACATTCAGTACTTC	NA	TRBV4-1	NA	TRBJ2-4
CSVEPNNEQFF	TGCAGCGTTGAGCCGAACAATGAGCAGTTCTTC	few	TRBV29-1	NA	TRBJ2-1
CASSGGGSHYGYTF	TGCGCCAGCAGCGGTGGGGGGTCCCACTATGGCTACACCTTC	few	TRBV5-1	NA	TRBJ1-2
CATSRGGGGTDTQYF	TGTGCCACCAGCAGAGGAGGCGGAGGCACAGATACGCAGTATTTT	NA	TRBV15	NA	TRBJ2-3
CASSLAVREHQPQHF	TGTGCCAGCAGCTTAGCGGTCAGGGAGCATCAGCCCCAGCATTTT	many	TRBV7-2	NA	TRBJ1-5
CASSYTGTGGYEQYF	TGTGCCAGCAGCTATACCGGGACAGGGGGCTACGAGCAGTACTTC	NA	TRBV5-6	TRBD1	TRBJ2-7
CASSVRDVPSTDTQYF	TGTGCCAGCAGCGTCCGGGACGTCCCTAGCACAGATACGCAGTATTTT	NA	TRBV11-2	NA	TRBJ2-3
CASSIAGAAYEQYF	TGTGCCAGCAGCATAGCGGGAGCGGCCTACGAGCAGTACTTC	NA	TRBV7-2	TRBD2	TRBJ2-7
CASSPSWTAYNEQFF	TGTGCCAGCAGTCCTTCCTGGACAGCCTACAATGAGCAGTTCTTC	NA	TRBV6-1	NA	TRBJ2-1
CASLQSSGNTIYF	TGCGCCAGTCTCCAAAGCTCTGGAAACACCATATATTTT	few	TRBV10-2	NA	TRBJ1-3
CASSVGTGSYNEQFF	TGTGCCAGCAGCGTAGGAACGGGCTCCTACAATGAGCAGTTCTTC	NA	TRBV9	NA	TRBJ2-1
CSARASGTVSSPLHF	TGCAGTGCTAGAGCATCCGGGACAGTGAGTTCACCCCTCCACTTT	NA	TRBV20-1	TRBD1	TRBJ1-6
CSVDGGSRETQYF	TGCAGCGTCGACGGGGGAAGTCGAGAGACCCAGTACTTC	few	TRBV29-1	NA	TRBJ2-5
CASSLAEHTEAFF	TGTGCCAGCAGCTTAGCGGAACACACTGAAGCTTTCTTT	NA	TRBV7-6	NA	TRBJ1-1
CASSLGPNSPLHF	TGCGCCAGCAGCCTCGGGCCAAATTCACCCCTCCACTTT	NA	TRBV5-1	NA	TRBJ1-6
CASSPRPGQGEKLFF	TGTGCCAGCTCACCACGGCCCGGTCAAGGAGAAAAACTGTTTTTT	many	TRBV18	NA	TRBJ1-4
CSAPREGQGYGYTF	TGCAGTGCCCCCCGAGAAGGGCAGGGTTATGGCTACACCTTC	NA	TRBV20-1	NA	TRBJ1-2
CASSPGEAGANVLTF	TGTGCCAGCAGTCCAGGGGAAGCTGGGGCCAACGTCCTGACTTTC	few	TRBV12-3/TRBV12-4	NA	TRBJ2-6
CASSYGVSYNEQFF	TGTGCCAGCAGTTACGGCGTTTCCTACAATGAGCAGTTCTTC	NA	TRBV27	NA	TRBJ2-1
CASSSYRDFIYTQYF	TGTGCCAGCAGCTCTTATCGGGACTTCATTTATACGCAGTATTTT	few	TRBV28	NA	TRBJ2-3
CASSQSQLAPQFF	TGTGCCAGCAGCCAATCACAACTAGCTCCGCAGTTCTTC	few	TRBV3-1	NA	TRBJ2-1
CASSLVLVHEQYF	TGCGCCAGCAGCTTGGTTCTAGTTCACGAGCAGTACTTC	NA	TRBV5-1	NA	TRBJ2-7
CSASNSGNQPQHF	TGCAGTGCTAGTAATTCGGGCAATCAGCCCCAGCATTTT	many	TRBV20-1	NA	TRBJ1-5
CASSLKKREVGIYEQYF	TGTGCCAGCAGCTTAAAAAAGCGGGAGGTAGGGATCTACGAGCAGTACTTC	few	TRBV7-6	TRBD2	TRBJ2-7
CSAAQGTNEQFF	TGCAGCGCAGCTCAAGGTACCAATGAGCAGTTCTTC	NA	TRBV29-1	NA	TRBJ2-1
CASSRRAGTGELFF	TGTGCCAGCAGCCGCAGGGCGGGCACCGGGGAGCTGTTTTTT	few	TRBV5-6	NA	TRBJ2-2
CASSARGLAVYNEQFF	TGTGCCAGCAGTGCCCGGGGACTAGCGGTTTACAATGAGCAGTTCTTC	NA	TRBV28	TRBD2	TRBJ2-1
CASSALGSFGEQFF	TGTGCCAGCAGTGCCCTGGGGTCCTTCGGTGAGCAGTTCTTC	few	TRBV25-1	NA	TRBJ2-1
CASSPSSGRTFQETQYF	TGTGCCAGCAGCCCATCTAGCGGGCGAACCTTCCAAGAGACCCAGTACTTC	NA	TRBV6-5	TRBD2	TRBJ2-5
CASSSDYNEQFF	TGTGCCAGCAGTTCCGACTACAATGAGCAGTTCTTC	NA	TRBV6-2/TRBV6-3	NA	TRBJ2-1
CASSRTGTRTYEQYF	TGTGCCAGCAGCCGGACCGGGACAAGGACCTACGAGCAGTACTTC	NA	TRBV28	NA	TRBJ2-7
CATSDQYNEQFF	TGTGCCACCAGTGATCAGTACAATGAGCAGTTCTTC	many	TRBV24-1	NA	TRBJ2-1
CASSWTSVGEQFF	TGTGCCAGCAGCTGGACTAGCGTGGGTGAGCAGTTCTTC	NA	TRBV7-2	TRBD2	TRBJ2-1
CASSRYRGQGNEKLFF	TGTGCCAGCAGCCGATACAGGGGGCAGGGTAATGAAAAACTGTTTTTT	few	TRBV5-6	TRBD1	TRBJ1-4
CSARPGLRYNEQFF	TGCAGTGCTAGACCGGGACTCCGCTACAATGAGCAGTTCTTC	NA	TRBV20-1	NA	TRBJ2-1
CSAREDLRPGKQTGELFF	TGCAGTGCTAGGGAAGACCTGCGCCCCGGGAAACAGACCGGGGAGCTGTTTTTT	few	TRBV20-1	NA	TRBJ2-2
CASSPLDTPNEQFF	TGTGCCAGCAGCCCCTTGGACACCCCCAATGAGCAGTTCTTC	few	TRBV11-2	NA	TRBJ2-1
CASSPLTGAYEQYF	TGTGCCAGCAGTCCCTTAACGGGGGCCTACGAGCAGTACTTC	many	TRBV6-5	NA	TRBJ2-7
CASRVDKPGELFF	TGTGCCAGCAGGGTGGACAAGCCCGGGGAGCTGTTTTTT	NA	TRBV28	NA	TRBJ2-2
CASSEVRANTGELFF	TGTGCCAGCAGTGAAGTCAGGGCGAACACCGGGGAGCTGTTTTTT	few	TRBV2	NA	TRBJ2-2
CASRLMQGKETQYF	TGTGCCAGCAGGCTAATGCAGGGGAAAGAGACCCAGTACTTC	few	TRBV13	NA	TRBJ2-5
CSVTSRNTGELFF	TGCAGCGTGACCTCTCGGAACACCGGGGAGCTGTTTTTT	few	TRBV29-1	NA	TRBJ2-2
CASRPTGTGELFF	TGTGCCAGCAGGCCAACAGGGACCGGGGAGCTGTTTTTT	few	TRBV6-2/TRBV6-3	NA	TRBJ2-2
CASSLTSGNSYEQYF	TGTGCCAGCAGTCTGACTAGCGGGAATTCCTACGAGCAGTACTTC	NA	TRBV28	TRBD2	TRBJ2-7
CASSQGLQDSNTGELFF	TGTGCCAGCAGCCAGGGGTTACAGGATTCTAACACCGGGGAGCTGTTTTTT	many	TRBV5-6	NA	TRBJ2-2
CASSPQGQGFNEQYF	TGTGCCAGCAGCCCGCAGGGACAGGGCTTCAACGAGCAGTACTTC	NA	TRBV3-1	TRBD1	TRBJ2-7
CASSPLGHEQYF	TGTGCCAGCTCACCACTCGGACACGAGCAGTACTTC	NA	TRBV18	NA	TRBJ2-7